The TCR beta chain described here comes from a study of regulatory T cells in long-lasting Graves disease (dated by TCRdb to 2020 to 2023). Study-level background: In the newly diagnosed Graves' disease group, patients had been taking antithyroid drugs for less than 3 months. A total of around 35 samples were covered by TCR sequencing, comprising some 13 persistent and around 20 newly diagnosed Graves' disease patients. The study was registered as a clinical trial and conducted in China. Persistent Graves' disease patients were compared with newly diagnosed Graves' disease patients by peripheral blood TCR sequencing and RNA sequencing.

CDR1 ENHRY and CDR2 SYGVKD are derived from the germline V gene. Inclusive of the bounding cysteine and phenylalanine, the CDR3 is 12 residues long. Kept here is only the CDR3 DNA, which spans 36 bases and is read in frame from base 1. The junction carries 10 bases between V and J, which are trimmed by 8 bases and 4 bases respectively. Overall study outcomes, separate from this receptor: The authors acknowledged the small sample size as a limitation that may reduce accuracy. Sequencing and analysis were limited to the TCR beta chain. TRBV28, TRBJ1-2 and TRBJ2-5 were preferentially used in persistent disease, while TRBV20-1 and TRBJ2-1 were favored in newly diagnosed disease. Peripheral blood alone was examined, since thyroid tissue, which constituted the primary lesion, could not be accessed. Persistent patients shared more public clonotypes among themselves (around 2,800) than newly diagnosed patients did (approximately 900). Persistent Graves' disease patients showed lower TCR Shannon entropy and fewer highly expanded clones than newly diagnosed patients, suggesting clonal expansion.

This clonotype was recorded at least ten times. No antigen is known for it. Base qualities are not at hand, and no much larger clone is one base apart. In the paper's terms, the time point label means: newly diagnosed GD, antithyroid drugs for less than 3 months. RNA was extracted from PBMCs in TRIzol for both TCR sequencing and RNA sequencing. Graves' disease was diagnosed according to American Thyroid Association guidelines. Patients were recruited from an endocrinology department in Xi'an, China. Each patient gave roughly 10 milliliters of peripheral blood, collected in an EDTA anticoagulant tube. Ficoll Paque Plus density gradient separation was used to isolate PBMCs, and no further T cell sorting was done. An Agilent 2100 Bioanalyzer and agarose gel were used to assess RNA quality, and a NanoDrop 2000 was used to measure RNA concentration. The library relied on multiplex PCR. Sequencing relied on an Illumina HiSeq 4000. TCR beta libraries were built with iRepertoire HTBI primers and Arm-PCR amplification of CDR3 regions. Gel purification was performed on PCR products prior to sequencing. As for the authors' bioinformatics: Gene usage analysis of CDR3 amino acid clonotypes relied on the approximately 62 TRBV and over 13 TRBJ segments identified across samples. COPE and FqMerger were used to merge the filtered high-quality paired reads into contigs. BLAST was used to align contigs to the IMGT TRBV, TRBD and TRBJ reference genes, and CDR3 was defined following IMGT. Highly expanded clones were defined as clonotypes with a frequency above 0.1%. Shannon entropy was used to measure repertoire diversity, and the Gini coefficient was used to measure V-J evenness. A clonotype was considered public if more than one individual shared it. The public reads were reprocessed in TCRdb via fastp at Q25 and MiXCR, keeping in-frame beta chains. Entries are consolidated by CDR3 protein sequence, retaining the most common genes and DNA. Clone size and V and J calls follow TCRdb, not the original study. This sample has over 450,000 distinct CDR3 sequences in its table, and 9.5% to 15% of those were observed once. The top ten constitute more than 8% of the sample.

The same specimen was also included in a second study, on T cells in Graves' hyperthyroidism and ophthalmopathy. The second study's paper adds: A patient counted as having stable Graves' hyperthyroidism if no progression to ophthalmopathy occurred over 18 months of follow-up. The hyperthyroidism patients were between 18 and 65 years old and newly diagnosed, with a disease duration of less than 2 months. Exclusion was applied to patients with uncontrolled infections, other autoimmune diseases, pregnancy or lactation. Diagnoses relied on clinical symptoms, serum thyroxine and TRAb, thyroid ultrasound and orbital computed tomography. For the first round of RT-PCR on the TCR CDR3, the HTBI primer set was used together with the Qiagen OneStep RT-PCR kit. Most expanded thyroid clonotypes (frequency above 0.001) were also found in blood, which suggests that blood repertoires may mirror thyroid immune responses. A 13 V-J signature model separated ophthalmopathy from stable hyperthyroidism, with just over 85% sensitivity and roughly 84% specificity in cross-validation and 80%/75% in testing. In validation, the model predicted progression to ophthalmopathy with over 60% sensitivity and approximately 72% specificity, a median of 6.5 months before onset. To identify TCR V-J signatures that set the groups apart, the researchers used a discovery cohort of about a hundred patients, made up of around 40 with Graves' ophthalmopathy and 55 to 65 with stable Graves' hyperthyroidism. Prospective prediction of ophthalmopathy was tested in an independent validation cohort of 18 to 20 hyperthyroidism patients and 17 patients who later progressed to ophthalmopathy. The approximately 98 discovery patients were randomly divided into training and test sets at a 7:3 ratio. In addition, the study compared T-cell repertoires in thyroid tissue and in blood from five to seven Graves' hyperthyroidism patients. Once sampling was done, hyperthyroidism patients were given methimazole at a starting dose of 30 mg daily, whereas ophthalmopathy patients were given high-dose intravenous methylprednisolone. Libraries were constructed in a second round of multiplex PCR, after which size selection and purification were carried out. Sequencing of the libraries was done on an Illumina HiSeq2000 using paired-end 100 bp reads. SOAPnuke was used to process the raw data, throwing out any read that contained adapters or uncalled bases, had a mean Phred below 15, or lacked an exact constant-primer or identifier match. High-quality paired reads were merged with COPE v1.2.5, and unique nucleotide sequences were defined as clonotypes. Clonotypes were aligned to IMGT TRBV, TRBD and TRBJ reference segments using MiTCR v1.1. The analysis was restricted to V-J combinations with a frequency above 0.0001, which together covered roughly 99% of the repertoires. The TCS score was defined as the ratio of F50 (clonal expansion) to E x V (chaos), calculated using BLOSUM62-based TCRdist between CDR3 peptides within each V-J. Welch's t-statistics and random forest reduced just over 500 V-J features to under 15, which were used in a naive Bayes classifier (R e1071). Sample size was not statistically predetermined, and investigators were not blinded to group allocation. According to the paper, TCR Vbeta CDR3 sequencing was carried out on 120 to 150 peripheral blood samples, which came from more than 40 ophthalmopathy, around 74 hyperthyroidism and some 17 progressor patients.

This TCR derives from a woman aged 25 to 45 with Graves disease. Donor details come from another sample of the same person, matched by shared clones. The chain was built from TRBV10-3 and TRBJ2-3; possibly the D gene is TRBD1, per 6 matching bases. This material consisted of peripheral blood mononuclear cells (PBMCs), taken at new diagnosis, from a patient treated with antithyroid drugs. The DNA sequence follows: TGTGCCATCTTCTCAGGGGCAGATACGCAGTATTTT. Its translation reads: CAIFSGADTQYF.